This T cell receptor (beta chain) was identified during a study of shared clonotypes between healthy human individuals. In the study overall: CD8 memory received one plate per donor, CD8 naive two, CD4 memory three and CD4 naive three.

CD45RO-negative cells were positively selected for CCR7, leaving out terminally differentiated effector memory CD45RA+ cells. Study processing details: Quality scores were absent from the junction-only immunoSEQ sequences, so filtering differed. Data came from immunoSEQ multiplex PCR; TCRdb stores just in-frame clones and leaves some out. The DNA was the basis for D and trimming; V, J and clone size are from that table. The sample yields hundreds of thousands of clones, 92% seen once. The source is a man in his thirties or forties in good health. Specimen: naive CD8+ T cells sorted from blood.

In nucleotides, the CDR3 is TGTGCCAGCAGCCGTAGCGGGAAAGAGACCCAGTACTTC. Protein product: CASSRSGKETQYF. The J gene is TRBJ2-5, the V gene TRBV7-3; 8 nucleotides match TRBD2. This CDR3 has 13 amino acids. The germline gives CDR1 SGHTA, CDR2 FQGTGA. The trim removed 5 bases at V and 3 bases at J, leaving 2 bases unmatched.